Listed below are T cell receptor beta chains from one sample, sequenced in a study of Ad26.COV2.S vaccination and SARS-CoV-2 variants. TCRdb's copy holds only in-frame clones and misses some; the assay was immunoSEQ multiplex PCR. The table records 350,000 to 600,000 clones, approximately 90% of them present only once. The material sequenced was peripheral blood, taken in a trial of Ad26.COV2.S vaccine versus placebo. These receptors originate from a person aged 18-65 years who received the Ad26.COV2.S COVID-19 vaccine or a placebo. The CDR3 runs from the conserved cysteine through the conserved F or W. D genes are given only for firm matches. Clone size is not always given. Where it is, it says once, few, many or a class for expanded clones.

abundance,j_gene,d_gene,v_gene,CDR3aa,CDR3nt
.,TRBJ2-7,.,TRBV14,CASSRAGLSEQYF,TGTGCCAGCAGCCGAGCAGGGCTCTCCGAGCAGTACTTC
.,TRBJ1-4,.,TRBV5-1,CASSIGALTTNEKLFF,TGCGCCAGCAGCATCGGGGCTCTTACAACTAATGAAAAACTGTTTTTT
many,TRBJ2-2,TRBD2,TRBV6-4,CASSERGDTGELFF,TGTGCCAGCAGTGAGCGGGGGGACACCGGGGAGCTGTTTTTT
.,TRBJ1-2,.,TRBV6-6,CASSYTDSRKYGYTF,TGTGCCAGCAGTTACACGGACAGTAGAAAGTATGGCTACACCTTC
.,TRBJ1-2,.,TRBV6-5,CASRPKRTGGYTF,TGTGCCAGCAGACCTAAACGTACAGGTGGCTACACCTTC
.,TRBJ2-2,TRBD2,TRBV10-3,CAIRIGLAGPANTGELFF,TGTGCCATCAGAATAGGACTAGCGGGACCCGCGAACACCGGGGAGCTGTTTTTT
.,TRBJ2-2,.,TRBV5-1,CASSLPGLRPRGELFF,TGCGCCAGCAGCTTGCCCGGACTTCGGCCGCGGGGAGAGCTGTTTTTT
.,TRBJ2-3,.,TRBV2,CASSEAGNPRQYF,TGTGCCAGCAGTGAAGCCGGCAACCCGAGGCAGTATTTT
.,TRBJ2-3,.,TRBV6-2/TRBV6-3,CASSVRADTQYF,TGTGCCAGCAGCGTGAGGGCAGATACGCAGTATTTT
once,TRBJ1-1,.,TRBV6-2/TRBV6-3,CASSSGGLRERAFF,TGTGCCAGCAGTTCCGGGGGACTCCGCGAACGGGCTTTCTTT
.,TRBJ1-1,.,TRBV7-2,CASSVIGEAFF,TGTGCCAGCAGCGTCATCGGTGAAGCTTTCTTT
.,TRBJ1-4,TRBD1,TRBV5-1,CASSPQGAANEKLFF,TGCGCCAGCAGCCCACAGGGGGCTGCTAATGAAAAACTGTTTTTT
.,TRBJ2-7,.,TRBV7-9,CASSFAASSYEQYF,TGTGCCAGCAGCTTTGCAGCAAGCTCCTACGAGCAGTACTTC
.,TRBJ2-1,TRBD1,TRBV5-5,CASSARDRAWNEQFF,TGTGCCAGCAGCGCACGGGACAGGGCGTGGAATGAGCAGTTCTTC
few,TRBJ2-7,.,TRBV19,CASSISRDYEQYF,TGTGCCAGTAGTATAAGCCGGGATTACGAGCAGTACTTC
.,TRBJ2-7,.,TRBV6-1,CASSDRRDDGIRSYEQYF,TGTGCCAGCAGTGACAGGCGGGACGATGGTATTCGCTCCTACGAGCAGTACTTC
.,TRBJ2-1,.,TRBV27,CASSTVGVGYNEQFF,TGTGCCAGCAGTACGGTGGGGGTAGGATACAATGAGCAGTTCTTC
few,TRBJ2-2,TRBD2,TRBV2,CASSRGRANTGELFF,TGTGCCAGCAGTCGCGGGAGGGCGAACACCGGGGAGCTGTTTTTT
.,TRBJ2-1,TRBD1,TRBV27,CASSSLTGNLREQFF,TGTGCCAGCAGTTCACTGACAGGGAACCTTCGAGAGCAGTTCTTC
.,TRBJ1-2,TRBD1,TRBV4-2,CASSHRQGEGYTF,TGTGCCAGCAGCCACCGACAGGGGGAGGGCTACACCTTC
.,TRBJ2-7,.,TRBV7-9,CASSLEGSKQYF,TGTGCCAGCAGCTTGGAAGGGTCCAAGCAGTACTTC
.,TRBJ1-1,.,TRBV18,CASSPPRTEAFF,TGTGCCAGCTCACCACCAAGGACTGAAGCTTTCTTT
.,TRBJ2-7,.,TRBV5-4,CASSFRGEENEQYF,TGTGCCAGCAGCTTTCGCGGGGAAGAAAACGAGCAGTACTTC
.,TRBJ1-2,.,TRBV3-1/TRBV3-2,CASSLGTAFLYRYTF,TGTGCCAGCAGCCTGGGGACCGCGTTTCTCTATCGCTACACCTTC
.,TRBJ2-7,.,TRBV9,CASSTGTSYEQYF,TGTGCCAGCAGCACCGGGACCTCCTACGAGCAGTACTTC
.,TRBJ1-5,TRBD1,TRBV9,CASSVTGGVNQPQHF,TGTGCCAGCAGCGTCACAGGGGGCGTCAATCAGCCCCAGCATTTT
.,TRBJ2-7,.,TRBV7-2,CASSRQENYEQYF,TGTGCCAGCAGTAGACAGGAAAACTACGAGCAGTACTTC
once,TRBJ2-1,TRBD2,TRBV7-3,CASSPSRAGVLGEQFF,TGTGCCAGCAGCCCCAGTCGAGCGGGAGTACTGGGGGAGCAGTTCTTC
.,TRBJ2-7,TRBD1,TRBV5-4,CASSSQGVLSYEQYF,TGTGCCAGCAGCTCCCAGGGGGTCCTCTCCTACGAGCAGTACTTC
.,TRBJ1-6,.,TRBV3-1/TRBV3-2,CASSHPPGDWDSPLHF,TGTGCCAGCAGCCACCCACCGGGGGATTGGGATTCACCCCTCCACTTT
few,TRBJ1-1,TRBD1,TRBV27,CASSIDRGWMNTEAFF,TGTGCCAGCAGTATAGACAGGGGATGGATGAACACTGAAGCTTTCTTT
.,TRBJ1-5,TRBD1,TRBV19,CASSTGQAYGQPQHF,TGTGCCAGTAGTACGGGACAGGCTTACGGTCAGCCCCAGCATTTT
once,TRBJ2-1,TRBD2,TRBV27,CASRKGSGRVNEQFF,TGTGCCAGCAGGAAAGGTAGCGGGAGGGTTAATGAGCAGTTCTTC
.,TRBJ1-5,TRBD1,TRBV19,CASSPGQGYGQPQHF,TGTGCCAGTAGTCCTGGACAGGGCTATGGTCAGCCCCAGCATTTT
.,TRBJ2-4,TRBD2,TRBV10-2,CASSEEAGIAKNIQYF,TGCGCCAGCAGTGAGGAAGCGGGAATAGCCAAAAACATTCAGTACTTC
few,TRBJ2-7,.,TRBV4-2,CASSQRSGAGSEQYF,TGTGCCAGCAGCCAAAGATCAGGGGCAGGAAGCGAGCAGTACTTC
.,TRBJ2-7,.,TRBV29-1,CSVELSGSEQYF,TGCAGCGTTGAATTGTCAGGGAGCGAGCAGTACTTC
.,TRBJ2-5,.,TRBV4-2,CASSQPDRGETQYF,TGTGCCAGCAGCCAACCTGACAGAGGAGAGACCCAGTACTTC